The 3 T cell receptor beta chains below were found in one sample sequenced in a study of shared clonotypes between healthy human individuals (dated by TCRdb to the early 2020s). Library preparation was by the immunoSEQ multiplex PCR assay. As stored in TCRdb, this immuneACCESS dataset retains in-frame rearrangements with V and J assigned. A fraction of the clones does not appear; measured against another copy, unresolved V genes explain less than half of the discrepancy, and the remainder lacks a known reason. The sample has some 1,600,000 clones on record, approximately 98% of them singletons. The top ten clones comprise roughly 0.42% of the sample. The sample consisted of naive CD4+ T cells sorted from blood. Taken with the paper, the label for cell subset or site translates to: CD45RA+ positively selected. Every receptor here comes from a man in his thirties or forties in good health.

The gene calls are TRBV28 and TRBJ2-7; 11 bases agree with TRBD2. Germline V lookup: CDR1 MDHEN, CDR2 SYDVKM. Trimming at V came to 2 bases and at J to 7 bases, leaving 7 bases not matched to a gene. The CDR3 is made up of 15 amino acids. The chain's CDR3 is CASSLLAGGTWEQYF. The DNA for the CDR3 is TGTGCCAGCAGTTTACTAGCGGGAGGCACATGGGAGCAGTACTTC. Complete variable domain (other parts from reference TRBV28 and TRBJ2-7): DVKVTQSSRYLVKRTGEKVFLECVQDMDHENMFWYRQDPGLGLRLIYFSYDVKMKEKGDIPEGYSVSREKKERFSLILESASTNQTSMYLCASSLLAGGTWEQYFGPGTRLTVT.

This chain uses TRBV2 with TRBJ2-5, with 11 bases aligning to TRBD1. CDR3 size: 15 residues. J was trimmed by 5 bases and V by 5 bases; bases with no gene match: 7. Germline CDR1 is SNHLY and CDR2 is FYNNEI. CDR3 in amino acids: CASSQGQGVSETQYF. The CDR3 DNA reads as TGTGCCAGCAGTCAGGGACAGGGGGTGAGCGAGACCCAGTACTTC.

This chain links TRBV7-9 with TRBJ1-3; 11 nucleotides align to TRBD1. CDR3 size: 15 residues. V shed 5 bases and J 8 bases; nucleotides not matched to a gene: 8. Germline V lookup: CDR1 SEHNR, CDR2 FQNEAQ (reference sequence). Written as DNA, the CDR3 is TGTGCCAGCAGCCTCACCGGGACAGGGGGTGACACCATATATTTT. Amino acid sequence: CASSLTGTGGDTIYF.